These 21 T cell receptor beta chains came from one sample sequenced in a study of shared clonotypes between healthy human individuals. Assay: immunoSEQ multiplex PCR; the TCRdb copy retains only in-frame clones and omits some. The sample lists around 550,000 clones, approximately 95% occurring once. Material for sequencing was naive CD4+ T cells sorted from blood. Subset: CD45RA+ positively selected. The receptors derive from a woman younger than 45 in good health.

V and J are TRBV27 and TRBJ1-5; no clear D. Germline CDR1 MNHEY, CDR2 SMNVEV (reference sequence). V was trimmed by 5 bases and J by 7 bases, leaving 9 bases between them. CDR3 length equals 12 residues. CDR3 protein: CASSPSGQPQHF. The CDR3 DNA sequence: TGTGCCAGCAGTCCGTCGGGGCAGCCCCAGCATTTT.

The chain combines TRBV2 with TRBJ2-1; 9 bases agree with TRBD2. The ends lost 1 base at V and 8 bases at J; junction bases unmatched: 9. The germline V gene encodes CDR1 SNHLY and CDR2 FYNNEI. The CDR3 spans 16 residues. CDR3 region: CASSEVGLAGRDEQFF. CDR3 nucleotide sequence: TGTGCCAGCAGTGAAGTTGGCCTAGCGGGAAGGGATGAGCAGTTCTTC.

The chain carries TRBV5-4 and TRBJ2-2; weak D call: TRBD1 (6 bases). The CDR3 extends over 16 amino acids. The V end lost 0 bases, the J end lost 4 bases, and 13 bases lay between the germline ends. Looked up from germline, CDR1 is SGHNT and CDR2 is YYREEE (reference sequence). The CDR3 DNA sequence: TGTGCCAGCAGCTTGGAAACAGGGTTGGTCACCGGGGAGCTGTTTTTT. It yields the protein CASSLETGLVTGELFF.

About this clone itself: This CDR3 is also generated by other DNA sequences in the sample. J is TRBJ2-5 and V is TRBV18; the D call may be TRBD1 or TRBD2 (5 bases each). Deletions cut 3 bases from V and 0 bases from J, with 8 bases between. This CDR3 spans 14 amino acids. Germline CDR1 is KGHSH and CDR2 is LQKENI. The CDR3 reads CASSPPGHQETQYF. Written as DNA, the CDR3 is TGTGCCAGCTCACCTCCGGGACACCAAGAGACCCAGTACTTC.

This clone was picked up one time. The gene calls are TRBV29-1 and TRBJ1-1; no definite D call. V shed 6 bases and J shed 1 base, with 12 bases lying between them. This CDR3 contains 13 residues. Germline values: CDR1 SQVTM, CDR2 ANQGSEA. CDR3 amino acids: CSVGLQTNTEAFF. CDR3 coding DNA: TGCAGCGTGGGCTTGCAGACGAACACTGAAGCTTTCTTT.

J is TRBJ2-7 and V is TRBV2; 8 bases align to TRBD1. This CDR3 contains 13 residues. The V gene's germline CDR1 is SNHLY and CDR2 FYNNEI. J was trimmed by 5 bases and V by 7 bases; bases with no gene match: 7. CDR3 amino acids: CASTRDRGNEQYF. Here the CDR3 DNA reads TGTGCCAGCACTCGTGACAGGGGTAACGAGCAGTACTTC.

CDR3 in DNA: TGTGCCAGCAGCTTATCCGGCAGGGTAAGAGATACGCAGTATTTT. Translating it yields CASSLSGRVRDTQYF. V usage is TRBV7-9 and J usage is TRBJ2-3; D possibly corresponds to TRBD1 (5 bases). Trimming stripped 2 bases from V and 5 bases from J, with 14 bases between. Germline V gene data show CDR1 as SEHNR and CDR2 as FQNEAQ (reference sequence). The CDR3 has 15 amino acids.

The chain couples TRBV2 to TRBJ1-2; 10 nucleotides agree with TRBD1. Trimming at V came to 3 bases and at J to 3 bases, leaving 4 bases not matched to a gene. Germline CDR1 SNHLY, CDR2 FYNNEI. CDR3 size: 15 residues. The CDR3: CASSDATGGDYGYTF. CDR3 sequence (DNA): TGTGCCAGCAGTGACGCGACAGGGGGCGACTATGGCTACACCTTC.

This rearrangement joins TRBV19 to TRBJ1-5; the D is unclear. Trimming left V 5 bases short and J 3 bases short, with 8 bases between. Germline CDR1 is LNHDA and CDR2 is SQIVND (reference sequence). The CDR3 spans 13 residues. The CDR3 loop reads CASSQVSNQPQHF. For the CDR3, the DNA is TGTGCCAGTAGTCAGGTGTCCAATCAGCCCCAGCATTTT. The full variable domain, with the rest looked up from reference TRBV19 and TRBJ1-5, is DGGITQSPKYLFRKEGQNVTLSCEQNLNHDAMYWYRQDPGQGLRLIYYSQIVNDFQKGDIAEGYSVSREKKESFPLTVTSAQKNPTAFYLCASSQVSNQPQHFGDGTRLSIL.

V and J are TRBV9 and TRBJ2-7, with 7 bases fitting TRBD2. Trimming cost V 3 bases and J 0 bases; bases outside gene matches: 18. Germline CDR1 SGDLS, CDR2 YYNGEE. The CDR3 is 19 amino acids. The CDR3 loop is CASSAKGGFRDGISYEQYF. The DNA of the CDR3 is TGTGCCAGCAGCGCAAAGGGAGGGTTCCGGGACGGGATCTCCTACGAGCAGTACTTC.

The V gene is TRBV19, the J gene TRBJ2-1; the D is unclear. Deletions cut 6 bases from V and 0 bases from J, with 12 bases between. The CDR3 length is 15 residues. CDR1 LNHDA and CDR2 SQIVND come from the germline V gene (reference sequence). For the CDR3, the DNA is TGTGCCAGTAGGGCCACCCGAAGCTCCTACAATGAGCAGTTCTTC. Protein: CASRATRSSYNEQFF.

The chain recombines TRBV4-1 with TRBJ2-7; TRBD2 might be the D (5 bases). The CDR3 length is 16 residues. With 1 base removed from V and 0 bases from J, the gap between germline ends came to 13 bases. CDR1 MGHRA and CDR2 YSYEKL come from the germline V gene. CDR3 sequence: CASSQGIERISYEQYF. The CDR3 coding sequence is TGCGCCAGCAGCCAAGGAATCGAGCGGATCTCCTACGAGCAGTACTTC.

CDR3 in DNA: TGCAGCGCCGGGACAGGGAGCACAGATACGCAGTATTTT. Its protein is CSAGTGSTDTQYF. The V and J genes are TRBV29-1 and TRBJ2-3; 9 bases fit TRBD1. The germline CDR1 and CDR2 sequences are SQVTM and ANQGSEA. With V trimmed by 7 bases and J by 0 bases, 2 bases remained unmatched. This CDR3 region has 13 residues.

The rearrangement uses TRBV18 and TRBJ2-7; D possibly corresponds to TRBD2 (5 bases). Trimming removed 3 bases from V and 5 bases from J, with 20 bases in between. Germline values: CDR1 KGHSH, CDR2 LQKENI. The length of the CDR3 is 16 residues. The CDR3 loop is CASSPTVVGLPNEQYF. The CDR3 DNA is TGTGCCAGCTCACCCACAGTAGTAGGACTCCCCAACGAGCAGTACTTC.

CDR3 sequence reads: CAISPGTGSSYEQYF. The DNA for the CDR3 is TGTGCCATCAGCCCCGGGACAGGGTCGTCCTACGAGCAGTACTTC. The chain couples TRBV10-3 to TRBJ2-7, with TRBD1 identical over 9 bases. CDR1 and CDR2 (germline): ENHRY, SYGVKD. CDR3 length: 15 amino acids. The trim removed 6 bases at V and 1 base at J, leaving 7 bases unmatched.

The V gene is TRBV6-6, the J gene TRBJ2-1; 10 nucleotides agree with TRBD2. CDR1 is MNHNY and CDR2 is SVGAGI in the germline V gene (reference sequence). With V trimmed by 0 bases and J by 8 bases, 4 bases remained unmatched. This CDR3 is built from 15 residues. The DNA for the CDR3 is TGTGCCAGCAGTTACTCAGGGACTAGCGTCCATGAGCAGTTCTTC. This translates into CASSYSGTSVHEQFF.

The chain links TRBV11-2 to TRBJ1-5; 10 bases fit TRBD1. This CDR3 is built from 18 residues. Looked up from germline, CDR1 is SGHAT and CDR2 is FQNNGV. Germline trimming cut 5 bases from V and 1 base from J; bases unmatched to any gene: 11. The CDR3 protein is CASSRLATGGKSNQPQHF. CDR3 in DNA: TGTGCCAGCAGCCGCCTCGCGACAGGGGGCAAAAGCAATCAGCCCCAGCATTTT. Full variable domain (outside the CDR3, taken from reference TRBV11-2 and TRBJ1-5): EAGVAQSPRYKIIEKRQSVAFWCNPISGHATLYWYQQILGQGPKLLIQFQNNGVVDDSQLPKDRFSAERLKGVDSTLKIQPAKLEDSAVYLCASSRLATGGKSNQPQHFGDGTRLSIL.

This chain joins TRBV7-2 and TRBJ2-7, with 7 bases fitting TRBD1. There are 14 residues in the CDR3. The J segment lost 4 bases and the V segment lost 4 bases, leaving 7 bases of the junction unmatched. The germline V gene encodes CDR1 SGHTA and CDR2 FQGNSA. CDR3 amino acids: CASSSLRQGYEQYF. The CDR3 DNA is TGTGCCAGCAGCTCGCTAAGACAGGGTTACGAGCAGTACTTC.

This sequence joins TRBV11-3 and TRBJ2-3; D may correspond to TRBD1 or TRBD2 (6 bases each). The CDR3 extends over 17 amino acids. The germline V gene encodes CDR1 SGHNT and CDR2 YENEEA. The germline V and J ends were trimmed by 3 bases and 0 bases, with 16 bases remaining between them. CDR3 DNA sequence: TGTGCCAGCAGCTTGGGGGCCGGCGGGGCAAGCACAGATACGCAGTATTTT. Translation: CASSLGAGGASTDTQYF.

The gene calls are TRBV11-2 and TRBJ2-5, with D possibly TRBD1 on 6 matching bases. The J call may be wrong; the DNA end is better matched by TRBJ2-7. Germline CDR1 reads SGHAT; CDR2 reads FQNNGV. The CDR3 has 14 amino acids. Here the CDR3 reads CASSPWGRAYEQYF. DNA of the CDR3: TGTGCCAGCAGCCCGTGGGGGCGGGCGTACGAGCAGTACTTC.

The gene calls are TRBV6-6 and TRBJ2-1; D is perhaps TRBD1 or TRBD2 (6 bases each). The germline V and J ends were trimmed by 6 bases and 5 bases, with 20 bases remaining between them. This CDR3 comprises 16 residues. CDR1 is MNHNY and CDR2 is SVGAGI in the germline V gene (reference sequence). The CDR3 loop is CASRAGVERVNNEQFF. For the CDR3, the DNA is TGTGCCAGCAGGGCAGGGGTTGAGCGGGTGAACAATGAGCAGTTCTTC.